The 22 T cell receptor beta chains reported below all come from one sample, sequenced in a study of PD-1 blockade in classical Hodgkin lymphoma (dated by TCRdb to 2020 to 2022). The time point label of this sample denotes: cycle 4 day 1 (C4D1), after 6 weeks of nivolumab. Relapse after autologous stem cell transplantation had occurred in all trial patients, and cohorts A, B and C were distinguished by prior brentuximab vedotin exposure. The method was the immunoSEQ multiplex PCR assay. Entries here come from immuneACCESS through TCRdb and include only in-frame sequences with V and J called. Some clones fail to appear in such tables; in the studies checked, an unresolved V gene covers under half of the shortfall, and the cause of the remainder is unknown. This sample comprises tens of thousands of clones, around 80% of them detected only once. 8% to 9.5% of the sample is held by the ten biggest clonotypes.

The sequenced sample was peripheral blood mononuclear cells (PBMCs), obtained before the fourth cycle of nivolumab. These receptors were obtained from a human donor with classical Hodgkin lymphoma.

This clone was detected only once. The chain combines TRBV19 with TRBJ2-2; D not certain. V gave up 3 bases and J gave up 4 bases, with 6 bases separating them. Germline V gives CDR1 LNHDA, CDR2 SQIVND (reference sequence). This CDR3 is 13 amino acids long. The CDR3 sequence: CASSIYITGELFF. In DNA form, the CDR3 reads TGTGCCAGTAGTATTTACATCACCGGGGAGCTGTTTTTT.

The chain employs TRBV5-1 and TRBJ1-2; unclear D gene. The CDR3 totals 15 residues. Trimming shortened V by 4 bases and J by 1 base, and 14 bases separated the two germline ends. CDR1 and CDR2 (germline): SGHRS, YFSETQ. The CDR3: CASSLDRPINYGYTF. The CDR3 DNA reads TGCGCCAGCAGCCTGGACCGCCCGATTAACTATGGCTACACCTTC. The full variable domain, completed using reference TRBV5-1 and TRBJ1-2, is KAGVTQTPRYLIKTRGQQVTLSCSPISGHRSVSWYQQTPGQGLQFLFEYFSETQRNKGNFPGRFSGRQFSNSRSEMNVSTLELGDSALYLCASSLDRPINYGYTFGSGTRLTVV.

The V gene is TRBV5-4, the J gene TRBJ2-7, with D uncertain. CDR1 and CDR2 (germline): SGHNT, YYREEE (reference sequence). CDR3 size: 13 residues. Trimming took off 0 bases at V and 0 bases at J, with 4 bases between the two ends. DNA of the CDR3: TGTGCCAGCAGCTTGGAGTTCTCCTACGAGCAGTACTTC. It specifies CASSLEFSYEQYF.

This chain joins TRBV9 and TRBJ2-5, with D uncertain. The CDR3 totals 13 residues. Trimming took off 1 base at V and 4 bases at J, with 8 bases between the two ends. The germline gives CDR1 SGDLS, CDR2 YYNGEE. The chain's CDR3 is CASSVNPTETQYF. DNA of the CDR3: TGTGCCAGCAGCGTAAACCCCACAGAGACCCAGTACTTC.

This clone came up a few times. The chain employs TRBV28 and TRBJ1-5; no clear D gene. The V end was cut by 8 bases, the J end by 4 bases, with 9 bases between. The CDR3 consists of 12 residues. From germline, CDR1 is MDHEN and CDR2 SYDVKM. The CDR3 region has the DNA TGTGCCAGCCTCACCCGAAATCAGCCCCAGCATTTT. Translated: CASLTRNQPQHF.

The V and J genes are TRBV5-8 and TRBJ2-3; D not certain. Germline CDR1 reads SGHTS; CDR2 reads YDEGEE. The CDR3 spans 17 residues. The V and J ends lost 9 bases and 0 bases respectively, with 23 bases between them. CDR3 nucleotide sequence: TGTGCCAACTACGCAAATTACTACTTTTCTAGCACAGATACGCAGTATTTT. This sequence encodes CANYANYYFSSTDTQYF.

The V and J genes are TRBV2 and TRBJ2-5, with no clear D. Germline loops: CDR1 SNHLY, CDR2 FYNNEI. The CDR3 totals 13 residues. V lost 3 bases and J 0 bases, leaving 5 bases between the germline ends. The CDR3: CASSDRYQETQYF. CDR3 in DNA: TGTGCCAGCAGTGACCGATACCAAGAGACCCAGTACTTC.

As to this clone: At the DNA level, this CDR3 is encoded by other sequences in the same sample as well. The rearrangement uses TRBV10-3 and TRBJ2-7; the match to TRBD1 covers 8 bases. V gave up 10 bases and J gave up 1 base; unmatched junction bases: 9. This CDR3 is built from 14 residues. Germline values: CDR1 ENHRY, CDR2 SYGVKD. This CDR3 reads CATLEGQASYEQYF. The CDR3 bases are TGTGCCACACTTGAGGGACAGGCTTCCTACGAGCAGTACTTC.

The V call is TRBV6-6, the J call TRBJ1-1; no reliable D call. The CDR3 is 13 residues long. In germline, CDR1 is MNHNY, CDR2 SVGAGI (reference sequence). V was trimmed by 8 bases and J by 1 base, leaving 11 bases between them. For the CDR3, the DNA is TGTGCCAGCGACGATTTATCGAACACTGAAGCTTTCTTT. It encodes CASDDLSNTEAFF.

This chain uses TRBV27 with TRBJ2-7; possible D gene TRBD1, 7 bases. CDR3 length equals 15 residues. Germline V gene lookup returns CDR1 MNHEY and CDR2 SMNVEV (reference sequence). The ends were cut back, 3 bases at V and 1 base at J, with 13 bases in the middle. The CDR3 nucleotides read TGTGCCAGCAGTTTTCAGGGGGGCGATTCCTACGAGCAGTACTTC. Protein product: CASSFQGGDSYEQYF.

This rearrangement joins TRBV28 to TRBJ2-7; maybe TRBD1 (5 bases). This CDR3 is built from 13 residues. The germline V gene has CDR1 MDHEN and CDR2 SYDVKM. V dropped 3 bases and J dropped 6 bases, with 12 bases sitting between them. The CDR3 loop reads CASSLVAGSEQYF. The CDR3 bases are TGTGCCAGCAGTTTGGTGGCAGGGTCCGAGCAGTACTTC.

The chain uses TRBV9 and TRBJ1-6, with a tentative D call TRBD1 (5 bases). The germline V gene encodes CDR1 SGDLS and CDR2 YYNGEE. CDR3 length equals 16 residues. The V end was cut by 4 bases, the J end by 7 bases, with 18 bases between. The CDR3, as DNA: TGTGCCAGCAGCTCACCCCCGACAGCGTTGAATTCACCCCTCCACTTT. Translation: CASSSPPTALNSPLHF. Full variable domain (missing parts from reference TRBV9 and TRBJ1-6): DSGVTQTPKHLITATGQRVTLRCSPRSGDLSVYWYQQSLDQGLQFLIQYYNGEERAKGNILERFSAQQFPDLHSELNLSSLELGDSALYFCASSSPPTALNSPLHFGNGTRLTVT.

The rearrangement uses TRBV5-1 and TRBJ2-7, with 8 nucleotides matching TRBD1. Germline CDR1 reads SGHRS; CDR2 reads YFSETQ. The junction had 17 bases not matched to a gene; V was cut back by 4 bases and J by 5 bases. The CDR3 sequence is 17 residues long. As DNA, the CDR3 is TGCGCCAGCAGCCTTGGAGGATTTGACAGGGGTAGGGACGAGCAGTACTTC. Translation gives CASSLGGFDRGRDEQYF.

The rearrangement uses TRBV5-1 and TRBJ2-1, with 13 bases matching TRBD2. This CDR3 is built from 17 residues. Germline CDR1 SGHRS, CDR2 YFSETQ. After removal of 4 bases from V and 6 bases from J, the junction contained 10 bases not matched to a gene. CDR3 protein: CASSVTPGLAGRNEQFF. CDR3 sequence (DNA): TGCGCCAGCAGCGTTACTCCGGGACTAGCGGGACGCAATGAGCAGTTCTTC. Looking up the rest from reference TRBV5-1 and TRBJ2-1 gives the full variable domain: KAGVTQTPRYLIKTRGQQVTLSCSPISGHRSVSWYQQTPGQGLQFLFEYFSETQRNKGNFPGRFSGRQFSNSRSEMNVSTLELGDSALYLCASSVTPGLAGRNEQFFGPGTRLTVL.

The chain is built from TRBV5-4 and TRBJ2-1; possibly TRBD2 for D (6 bases). This CDR3 has 16 amino acids. CDR1 SGHNT and CDR2 YYREEE come from the germline V gene (reference sequence). The V end lost 4 bases, the J end lost 8 bases, and 22 bases lay between the germline ends. In DNA, the CDR3 is TGTGCCAGCAGCCGCGAACCGGGGCCCGGGGGATATGAGCAGTTCTTC. Amino acids: CASSREPGPGGYEQFF.

Comments on this clone: The same CDR3 can be traced to other DNA sequences in this sample. The V and J genes are TRBV18 and TRBJ1-5, with 7 bases aligning to TRBD1. This CDR3 has 15 residues. The V and J ends lost 0 bases and 2 bases, in that order; junction bases with no gene match: 1. The V gene's germline CDR1 is KGHSH and CDR2 LQKENI. The CDR3 DNA is TGTGCCAGCTCACCACCGGGGACAGGCAATCAGCCCCAGCATTTT. This gives the protein CASSPPGTGNQPQHF.

The chain links TRBV7-9 to TRBJ2-7, with a weak D call TRBD2 (5 bases). Germline CDR1 reads SEHNR; CDR2 reads FQNEAQ (reference sequence). There are 18 residues in the CDR3. Trimming shortened V by 3 bases and J by 0 bases, and 21 bases separated the two germline ends. CDR3 DNA sequence: TGTGCCAGCAGCTTCTTCCCGGACTTCCCGAGTTTCTCCTACGAGCAGTACTTC. Its protein product is CASSFFPDFPSFSYEQYF.

The chain combines TRBV9 with TRBJ1-2; D remains unclear. Germline CDR1 and CDR2: SGDLS and YYNGEE. V was pared by 4 bases and J by 0 bases, with 13 bases between. The CDR3 is made up of 15 amino acids. The CDR3 reads CASSPPWETNYGYTF. CDR3 nucleotides: TGTGCCAGCAGCCCCCCATGGGAAACTAACTATGGCTACACCTTC.

The V and J genes are TRBV4-1 and TRBJ2-2; 10 positions match TRBD1. V trimming: 2 bases; J trimming: 6 bases; junction bases outside the gene matches: 12. This CDR3 is built from 18 residues. Germline V CDR1 and CDR2: MGHRA, YSYEKL. The CDR3 reads CASSQPPLGTGAAGELFF. In DNA, the CDR3 is TGCGCCAGCAGCCAACCTCCACTGGGGACAGGGGCAGCCGGGGAGCTGTTTTTT.

This clone was found a few times. V gene TRBV9 combines with J gene TRBJ2-7, with 9 bases lining up with TRBD1. The CDR3 is 13 residues long. Germline V gives CDR1 SGDLS, CDR2 YYNGEE. V lost 7 bases, J lost 4 bases, and 6 bases stayed unmatched. The CDR3 coding sequence is TGTGCCAGCTCGACAGGGGGACGGTACGAGCAGTACTTC. The encoded protein is CASSTGGRYEQYF.

The gene calls are TRBV6-6 and TRBJ1-2, with 8 bases lining up with TRBD1. The germline V gene encodes CDR1 MNHNY and CDR2 SVGAGI (reference sequence). J was trimmed by 4 bases and V by 2 bases; bases with no gene match: 6. This CDR3 comprises 15 residues. CDR3 DNA sequence: TGTGCCAGCAGTTACCCCGGGACAGGCCCCTATGGCTACACCTTC. Translating gives CASSYPGTGPYGYTF.

The CDR3 loop reads CASSPRSGTTTGELFF. In nucleotides, the CDR3 is TGTGCCAGCAGTCCTAGGTCAGGGACTACCACCGGGGAGCTGTTTTTT. The rearrangement uses TRBV28 and TRBJ2-2, with 7 bases that match TRBD2. V lost 5 bases to trimming and J lost 4 bases; unmatched junction nucleotides: 10. Germline assignment: CDR1 MDHEN and CDR2 SYDVKM. The CDR3 is 16 amino acids. Supplemented by reference TRBV28 and TRBJ2-2, the full variable domain reads DVKVTQSSRYLVKRTGEKVFLECVQDMDHENMFWYRQDPGLGLRLIYFSYDVKMKEKGDIPEGYSVSREKKERFSLILESASTNQTSMYLCASSPRSGTTTGELFFGEGSRLTVL.